Sequencing of this T cell receptor (beta chain) was carried out in a study of CD8 T cells in ankylosing spondylitis. TCRdb redid the calling of the 5' RACE reads with MiXCR, one entry per CDR3 protein. The sample shows roughly 170,000 distinct CDR3 sequences, 9.8% of them seen only once. General observations from the study: Some motif variants were previously reported in reactive arthritis synovial fluid and blood.

CDR3 length: 15 residues. Trimming left V 0 bases short and J 4 bases short, with 12 bases between. Germline values: CDR1 LGHNA, CDR2 YSLEER. Comments on this clonotype: Its matching antigen is unknown.

The sample taken for sequencing was blood, either unsorted or a sorted T cell fraction (not recorded which). The TCR sequence derives from a female donor with ankylosing spondylitis or in good health (not recorded which). The chain combines TRBV4-3 with TRBJ1-2; D is unresolved. Here the CDR3 reads CASSQDTSTLYGYTF. The CDR3 region has the DNA TGCGCCAGCAGCCAAGACACCTCAACCCTCTATGGCTACACCTTC.